A selection of T cell receptor beta chains follows, all from one sample in a study of patients and donors after allogeneic stem cell transplantation. One entry per CDR3 protein results from TCRdb running MiXCR on the RT-PCR reads. The repertoire consists of around 150,000 distinct CDR3 sequences, with approximately 40% occurring once and the leading ten covering about 50%. Sequenced sample: blood, either unsorted or a sorted T cell fraction (not recorded which). These receptors were taken from a human donor who was either an allogeneic HSCT recipient or a stem cell or donor lymphocyte infusion donor (not recorded which). It is not recorded whose cells these are; they may come from a transplant donor. Both conserved end residues are part of each CDR3. D genes are given only for firm matches. Size is omitted from some rows. Given values are once, few, many or a class for expanded clones.

clone_size: few; v_call: TRBV6-1; j_call: TRBJ1-1; d_call: -; cdr3_aa: CASRKTPGTEAFF; cdr3_nt: TGTGCCAGCAGGAAAACCCCGGGGACTGAAGCTTTCTTT
clone_size: few; v_call: TRBV29-1; j_call: TRBJ1-1; d_call: TRBD1; cdr3_aa: CSAGQGTNTEAFF; cdr3_nt: TGCAGCGCCGGACAGGGGACGAACACTGAAGCTTTCTTT
clone_size: -; v_call: TRBV9; j_call: TRBJ1-6; d_call: TRBD1; cdr3_aa: CASSVGRGQTSPLHF; cdr3_nt: TGTGCCAGCAGCGTAGGGCGGGGACAGACCTCACCCCTCCACTTT
clone_size: few; v_call: TRBV4-1; j_call: TRBJ1-1; d_call: -; cdr3_aa: CASSRKTGENTEAFF; cdr3_nt: TGCGCCAGCAGCCGGAAGACAGGAGAGAACACTGAAGCTTTCTTT
clone_size: few; v_call: TRBV20-1; j_call: TRBJ1-5; d_call: -; cdr3_aa: CSARDWPGPGPQHF; cdr3_nt: TGCAGTGCTAGAGATTGGCCAGGCCCGGGGCCCCAGCATTTT
clone_size: -; v_call: TRBV6-5; j_call: TRBJ1-2; d_call: -; cdr3_aa: CASSYSERGYYGYTF; cdr3_nt: TGTGCCAGCAGTTACTCGGAACGAGGATACTATGGCTACACCTTC
clone_size: -; v_call: TRBV7-9; j_call: TRBJ2-3; d_call: TRBD2; cdr3_aa: CASSLRRGATQYF; cdr3_nt: TGTGCCAGCAGCTTACGGCGGGGGGCAACGCAGTATTTT
clone_size: -; v_call: TRBV7-9; j_call: TRBJ2-7; d_call: -; cdr3_aa: CATVMLNGDYEQYF; cdr3_nt: TGTGCCACCGTCATGCTCAACGGGGACTACGAGCAGTACTTC
clone_size: -; v_call: TRBV24-1; j_call: TRBJ2-1; d_call: -; cdr3_aa: CATSDTGESSYNEQFF; cdr3_nt: TGTGCCACCAGTGATACTGGCGAGAGCTCCTACAATGAGCAGTTCTTC
clone_size: -; v_call: TRBV27; j_call: TRBJ1-6; d_call: -; cdr3_aa: CASSPHSAAGRSLHF; cdr3_nt: TGTGCCAGCAGCCCACACTCCGCGGCGGGCAGATCCCTCCACTTT
clone_size: -; v_call: TRBV2; j_call: TRBJ1-2; d_call: TRBD1; cdr3_aa: CASRGQGSYGYTF; cdr3_nt: TGTGCCAGCAGGGGACAGGGGAGCTATGGCTACACCTTC
clone_size: -; v_call: TRBV12-3/TRBV12-4; j_call: TRBJ2-1; d_call: TRBD2; cdr3_aa: CASTLGGTSSYNEQFF; cdr3_nt: TGTGCCAGCACCTTGGGGGGGACCAGCTCCTACAATGAGCAGTTCTTC
clone_size: -; v_call: TRBV2; j_call: TRBJ1-1; d_call: -; cdr3_aa: CASNEEGWATEAFF; cdr3_nt: TGTGCCAGTAATGAGGAGGGGTGGGCCACTGAAGCTTTCTTT
clone_size: few; v_call: TRBV20-1; j_call: TRBJ1-4; d_call: -; cdr3_aa: CSARDRRLATNEKLFF; cdr3_nt: TGCAGTGCTAGAGATCGGAGGTTGGCAACTAATGAAAAACTGTTTTTT
clone_size: -; v_call: TRBV19; j_call: TRBJ1-2; d_call: -; cdr3_aa: CASSPGLNYGYTF; cdr3_nt: TGTGCCAGTAGTCCTGGTCTCAACTATGGCTACACCTTC
clone_size: few; v_call: TRBV20-1; j_call: TRBJ1-6; d_call: -; cdr3_aa: CSASKLTNSPLHF; cdr3_nt: TGCAGTGCTAGTAAGCTAACTAATTCACCCCTCCACTTT
clone_size: -; v_call: TRBV6-5; j_call: TRBJ1-5; d_call: TRBD1; cdr3_aa: CASSRLTGGRPQHF; cdr3_nt: TGTGCCAGCAGCCGTTTGACAGGGGGCAGGCCCCAGCATTTT
clone_size: few; v_call: TRBV20-1; j_call: TRBJ1-6; d_call: -; cdr3_aa: CSARTVYSPLHF; cdr3_nt: TGCAGTGCTAGGACAGTATATTCACCCCTCCACTTT
clone_size: few; v_call: TRBV12-3/TRBV12-4; j_call: TRBJ2-7; d_call: -; cdr3_aa: CASSLGGLRGSYF; cdr3_nt: TGTGCCAGCAGTTTGGGGGGCCTCAGAGGGTCGTACTTC
clone_size: -; v_call: TRBV4-3; j_call: TRBJ2-7; d_call: -; cdr3_aa: CASSQEHSLSYEQYF; cdr3_nt: TGCGCCAGCAGCCAAGAACACAGCCTCTCCTACGAGCAGTACTTC
clone_size: many; v_call: TRBV29-1; j_call: TRBJ2-2; d_call: -; cdr3_aa: CSTRQEQSTGELFF; cdr3_nt: TGCAGCACCCGACAGGAGCAGAGCACCGGGGAGCTGTTTTTT
clone_size: few; v_call: TRBV7-9; j_call: TRBJ1-1; d_call: TRBD1; cdr3_aa: CASSPRQGRGTEAFF; cdr3_nt: TGTGCCAGCAGCCCCCGACAGGGGCGCGGCACTGAAGCTTTCTTT
clone_size: -; v_call: TRBV7-3; j_call: TRBJ2-1; d_call: TRBD2; cdr3_aa: CASSLGLAAYNEQFF; cdr3_nt: TGTGCCAGCAGCCTCGGGCTAGCGGCCTACAATGAGCAGTTCTTC
clone_size: few; v_call: TRBV9; j_call: TRBJ2-2; d_call: TRBD2; cdr3_aa: CASSFSGVGGGELFF; cdr3_nt: TGTGCCAGCAGCTTCAGCGGGGTCGGTGGCGGGGAGCTGTTTTTT
clone_size: -; v_call: TRBV12-3/TRBV12-4; j_call: TRBJ1-3; d_call: -; cdr3_aa: CASRLDGTGNTIYF; cdr3_nt: TGTGCCAGCAGACTTGACGGAACTGGAAACACCATATATTTT
clone_size: few; v_call: TRBV3-1; j_call: TRBJ2-2; d_call: TRBD1; cdr3_aa: CASSRTGGNTGELFF; cdr3_nt: TGTGCCAGCAGCCGGACAGGGGGGAACACCGGGGAGCTGTTTTTT
clone_size: few; v_call: TRBV6-6; j_call: TRBJ1-2; d_call: -; cdr3_aa: CASSYGYGYTF; cdr3_nt: TGTGCCAGCAGTTATGGGTATGGCTACACCTTC
clone_size: few; v_call: TRBV29-1; j_call: TRBJ2-7; d_call: TRBD1; cdr3_aa: CSVDRQGGNEQYF; cdr3_nt: TGCAGCGTCGATAGACAGGGGGGCAACGAGCAGTACTTC
clone_size: -; v_call: TRBV20-1; j_call: TRBJ1-4; d_call: -; cdr3_aa: CSAQDGDGKEKLFF; cdr3_nt: TGCAGTGCCCAAGATGGGGACGGGAAGGAAAAACTGTTTTTT
clone_size: -; v_call: TRBV10-3; j_call: TRBJ2-5; d_call: -; cdr3_aa: CAISESYGSEETQYF; cdr3_nt: TGTGCCATCAGTGAGTCGTACGGGAGCGAAGAGACCCAGTACTTC
clone_size: -; v_call: TRBV27; j_call: TRBJ1-2; d_call: -; cdr3_aa: CASSFSGRPGAYGYTF; cdr3_nt: TGTGCCAGCAGTTTTAGTGGAAGACCTGGAGCCTATGGCTACACCTTC
clone_size: few; v_call: TRBV27; j_call: TRBJ2-3; d_call: TRBD2; cdr3_aa: CASSPRLADHLRNTQYF; cdr3_nt: TGTGCCAGCAGTCCTCGACTAGCGGACCACCTTAGGAATACGCAGTATTTT
clone_size: -; v_call: TRBV20-1; j_call: TRBJ2-1; d_call: -; cdr3_aa: CSAPPSLSSYNEQFF; cdr3_nt: TGCAGTGCTCCGCCTAGCCTTTCCTCCTACAATGAGCAGTTCTTC
clone_size: -; v_call: TRBV7-6; j_call: TRBJ1-6; d_call: -; cdr3_aa: CASSLAGERSYNSPLHF; cdr3_nt: TGTGCCAGCAGCTTAGCCGGGGAACGGTCCTATAATTCACCCCTCCACTTT
clone_size: few; v_call: TRBV9; j_call: TRBJ1-1; d_call: -; cdr3_aa: CASSVESGNLNTEAFF; cdr3_nt: TGTGCCAGCAGCGTAGAATCCGGCAACCTGAACACTGAAGCTTTCTTT
clone_size: few; v_call: TRBV7-2; j_call: TRBJ1-5; d_call: -; cdr3_aa: CASSFIGDNQPQHF; cdr3_nt: TGTGCCAGCAGCTTTATCGGGGACAATCAGCCCCAGCATTTT
clone_size: once; v_call: TRBV20-1; j_call: TRBJ2-3; d_call: TRBD2; cdr3_aa: CSAGLAGGLADTQYF; cdr3_nt: TGCAGTGCGGGACTAGCGGGGGGGCTGGCAGATACGCAGTATTTT
clone_size: -; v_call: TRBV9; j_call: TRBJ2-2; d_call: -; cdr3_aa: CASSGPSPNTGELFF; cdr3_nt: TGTGCCAGCAGCGGCCCTAGCCCAAACACCGGGGAGCTGTTTTTT
clone_size: -; v_call: TRBV29-1; j_call: TRBJ1-5; d_call: -; cdr3_aa: CSVEEGGGEPQHF; cdr3_nt: TGCAGCGTTGAAGAGGGCGGGGGGGAGCCCCAGCATTTT
clone_size: -; v_call: TRBV6-5; j_call: TRBJ1-3; d_call: -; cdr3_aa: CASRGSTGPRGSGNTIYF; cdr3_nt: TGTGCCAGCAGGGGATCAACAGGGCCCCGGGGGAGCGGAAACACCATATATTTT
clone_size: -; v_call: TRBV10-3; j_call: TRBJ1-5; d_call: -; cdr3_aa: CAIRDQVGSNQPQHF; cdr3_nt: TGTGCCATCAGGGATCAGGTCGGTAGTAATCAGCCCCAGCATTTT
clone_size: few; v_call: TRBV29-1; j_call: TRBJ1-1; d_call: -; cdr3_aa: CSGETGGNTEAFF; cdr3_nt: TGCAGCGGGGAGACAGGCGGAAACACTGAAGCTTTCTTT
clone_size: -; v_call: TRBV3-1; j_call: TRBJ2-7; d_call: -; cdr3_aa: CASSQGWQKQYF; cdr3_nt: TGTGCCAGCAGCCAAGGGTGGCAGAAGCAGTACTTC
clone_size: -; v_call: TRBV6-5; j_call: TRBJ1-2; d_call: -; cdr3_aa: CASSYSIPTFSGNYGYTF; cdr3_nt: TGTGCCAGCAGTTACTCGATCCCGACTTTCTCGGGGAACTATGGCTACACCTTC
clone_size: few; v_call: TRBV5-1; j_call: TRBJ1-3; d_call: -; cdr3_aa: CASSLNAGLPSGNTIYF; cdr3_nt: TGCGCCAGCAGCTTGAACGCGGGACTGCCCTCTGGAAACACCATATATTTT
clone_size: -; v_call: TRBV3-1; j_call: TRBJ2-4; d_call: TRBD2; cdr3_aa: CASSLRAGGHIQYF; cdr3_nt: TGTGCCAGCAGCCTTAGGGCGGGGGGACACATTCAGTACTTC
clone_size: few; v_call: TRBV5-1; j_call: TRBJ2-3; d_call: -; cdr3_aa: CASSYPGTQPDTQYF; cdr3_nt: TGCGCCAGCAGCTACCCCGGGACTCAACCGGATACGCAGTATTTT
clone_size: -; v_call: TRBV7-3; j_call: TRBJ1-1; d_call: -; cdr3_aa: CASSLRQGGHTEAFF; cdr3_nt: TGTGCCAGCAGCTTAAGGCAGGGTGGGCACACTGAAGCTTTCTTT
clone_size: -; v_call: TRBV5-1; j_call: TRBJ2-5; d_call: -; cdr3_aa: CASSFLTGLQETQYF; cdr3_nt: TGCGCCAGCAGCTTTCTCACGGGGTTACAAGAGACCCAGTACTTC
clone_size: once; v_call: TRBV5-6; j_call: TRBJ2-1; d_call: -; cdr3_aa: CASSSGTQGKFF; cdr3_nt: TGTGCCAGCAGCTCCGGGACCCAGGGAAAGTTCTTC
clone_size: few; v_call: TRBV28; j_call: TRBJ1-6; d_call: -; cdr3_aa: CASTWGVNNSPLHF; cdr3_nt: TGTGCCAGCACCTGGGGGGTAAACAATTCACCCCTCCACTTT
clone_size: -; v_call: TRBV20-1; j_call: TRBJ1-6; d_call: -; cdr3_aa: CSAPASSYNSPLHF; cdr3_nt: TGCAGTGCTCCCGCGAGCTCCTATAATTCACCCCTCCACTTT
clone_size: medium-sized; v_call: TRBV20-1; j_call: TRBJ1-5; d_call: TRBD1; cdr3_aa: CSALQGDSNQPQHF; cdr3_nt: TGCAGTGCTCTACAGGGGGATAGCAATCAGCCCCAGCATTTT